The text below deals with one T cell receptor (beta chain). This sample was included in a study of cytotoxic CD8 clonotypes in ibrutinib-treated CLL. Sequenced by immunoSEQ multiplex PCR; TCRdb stores in-frame clones only, minus some. This table holds 200,000 to 250,000 clones, roughly 79% found once. The germline CDR1 and CDR2 sequences are SGHNT and YYREEE (reference sequence). V gave up 3 bases and J gave up 8 bases, with 11 bases separating them. The CDR3 sequence is 12 residues long. The specimen comprised PBMCs, sampled after 12 months of ibrutinib treatment. V usage is TRBV5-4 and J usage is TRBJ1-1; a weak D match, TRBD1 (6 bases). The TCR comes from a human donor with chronic lymphocytic leukemia. The CDR3: CASSSTGSEAFF. DNA of the CDR3: TGTGCCAGCAGCTCGACAGGTTCCGAAGCTTTCTTT. The whole variable domain, filled in from reference TRBV5-4 and TRBJ1-1, reads ETGVTQSPTHLIKTRGQQVTLRCSSQSGHNTVSWYQQALGQGPQFIFQYYREEENGRGNFPPRFSGLQFPNYSSELNVNALELDDSALYLCASSSTGSEAFFGQGTRLTVV.